The clone carrying this TCR beta chain was observed a few times. The antigen remains unidentified. This sample is drawn from a study of glioma-infiltrating T cells. Losses at the gene ends were 8 bases for V and 5 bases for J; bases not matched to a gene: 8. The CDR3 loop spans 13 amino acids. Findings and limits, study-wide: Non-neoplastic patients had below-expected tissue-blood divergence, while all gliomas exceeded expectation. CDR3 overlap between tissue and blood was very small.

Amplification of TCR alpha and beta CDR3 regions from RNA used iRepertoire nested multiplex PCR. One-step reverse transcription and amplification started from approximately 100-400 ng of tissue mRNA or PBMC total RNA. TCRdb independently ran MiXCR on the multiplex PCR reads; one entry per CDR3 protein. Here the sample spans some 160,000 distinct CDR3 sequences, roughly 45% being singletons. The source of this sequence is a human donor with low-grade glioma or glioblastoma, undergoing nonglioma brain surgery, or in good health (not recorded which). The J gene is TRBJ2-5, the V gene TRBV12-3 or TRBV12-4; 7 nucleotides align to TRBD2. Sequencing used glioma tissue, nonneoplastic brain tissue, or PBMCs (not recorded which). CDR3 DNA sequence: TGTGCCAGCGACGAGCGGGATGGGGAGACCCAGTACTTC. As protein: CASDERDGETQYF.